The present T cell receptor beta chain was sequenced within a study of OX40 agonist ivuxolimab in advanced cancers. Turning to the study itself: Of the patients, three showed partial responses, one with hepatocellular carcinoma and two with cutaneous melanoma.

Only a few counts were recorded for this clone. Its cognate antigen is unknown. Profiling relied on immunoSEQ multiplex PCR, and the TCRdb table lists in-frame clones only, not all of them. This table holds over 50,000 clones, over 75% found once. Overall study results and limits: Among the lowest peripheral clonal expansion occurred in 0.1-3.0 mg/kg partial responders. The CD4+ and CD8+ T cells in the blood had expanded clonally by week 6 at 0.1 to 3.0 mg/kg.

From germline, CDR1 is GTSNPN and CDR2 SVGIG (reference sequence). The CDR3 length is 15 residues. The germline V and J ends were trimmed by 3 bases and 6 bases, with 18 bases remaining between them. The gene calls are TRBV30 and TRBJ1-5; D may be TRBD1 (5 bases). The sequenced sample was CD4+ or CD8+ T cells sorted from blood, obtained in a trial of the OX40 agonist ivuxolimab. This receptor was obtained from an adult with an advanced solid tumor such as melanoma, head and neck, liver or kidney cancer. In DNA form, the CDR3 reads TGTGCCTGGAGGGACACAACCAGGCGGGGTCAGCCCCAGCATTTT. Translated: CAWRDTTRRGQPQHF. The full variable domain, with the rest looked up from reference TRBV30 and TRBJ1-5, is SQTIHQWPATLVQPVGSPLSLECTVEGTSNPNLYWYRQAAGRGLQLLFYSVGIGQISSEVPQNLSASRPQDRQFILSSKKLLLSDSGFYLCAWRDTTRRGQPQHFGDGTRLSIL.